This T cell receptor beta chain was identified in a study of radiotherapy plus CTLA-4 blockade in lung cancer. Study-wide results and limits: There was expansion of tumor-derived TCR clones in blood after radiotherapy plus ipilimumab.

CDR1 is SGHRS, CDR2 YFSETQ, per germline. V lost 5 bases and J 0 bases, leaving 14 bases between the germline ends. This CDR3 spans 16 amino acids. Points on this clone: Its antigen is unknown.

Here immunoSEQ multiplex PCR was the method, and the copy in TCRdb shows in-frame clones only, minus some. The data hold roughly 110,000 clones, with over 75% observed a single time. The sequencing used peripheral blood, collected from a patient treated with radiotherapy plus ipilimumab. The chain carries TRBV5-1 and TRBJ2-2; D perhaps matches TRBD1 (5 bases). This receptor was obtained from a human donor with non-small cell lung cancer that progressed on radiotherapy plus ipilimumab. Some clones in this sample may be carry-over from other donors' samples. CDR3 nucleotide sequence: TGCGCCAGCAGGCCGGTGAGGACAACGAACACCGGGGAGCTGTTTTTT. Its protein is CASRPVRTTNTGELFF. The variable domain in full, with the rest retrieved from reference TRBV5-1 and TRBJ2-2, is KAGVTQTPRYLIKTRGQQVTLSCSPISGHRSVSWYQQTPGQGLQFLFEYFSETQRNKGNFPGRFSGRQFSNSRSEMNVSTLELGDSALYLCASRPVRTTNTGELFFGEGSRLTVL.